Each of the 25 T cell receptor beta chains below was sequenced from the same sample in a study of blood T cell repertoires in COVID-19. Produced via immunoSEQ multiplex PCR; TCRdb's table is partial and in-frame only. The table lists over 200,000 clones, 85% to 90% of them singletons. Sequenced: PBMCs or T cells enriched from blood (not recorded which). The receptor set was obtained from a woman aged 45 to 65 in a cohort exposed to, infected with or recovered from COVID-19 (not recorded which).

CDR3 bases: TGTGCCAGCAGAAATAGTGGGGGAGGCGGCTACACCTTC. Translation: CASRNSGGGGYTF. The J gene is TRBJ1-2, the V gene TRBV11-2; D is perhaps TRBD1 (5 bases). The CDR3 is 13 residues long. V shed 6 bases and J shed 8 bases, with 16 bases lying between them. CDR1 is SGHAT, CDR2 FQNNGV, per germline.

This rearrangement joins TRBV2 to TRBJ1-2; no reliable D call. This CDR3 is 12 amino acids long. Between the trimmed V and J ends, which lost 6 bases and 4 bases, there was a span of 9 bases. Germline CDR1 SNHLY, CDR2 FYNNEI. The CDR3 nucleotides read TGTGCCAGCAGCTCGGCGGCCTATGGCTACACCTTC. Residues: CASSSAAYGYTF.

J is TRBJ1-3 and V is TRBV18, with D possibly TRBD1 on 6 matching bases. The CDR3 covers 15 residues. From germline, CDR1 is KGHSH and CDR2 LQKENI. Trimming took off 6 bases at V and 1 base at J, with 13 bases between the two ends. CDR3 sequence reads: CASSAGTGSGNTIYF. DNA of the CDR3: TGTGCCAGCTCCGCCGGTACAGGGTCTGGAAACACCATATATTTT.

The chain combines TRBV19 with TRBJ2-2, with 8 bases identical to TRBD1. There are 15 residues in the CDR3. The junction had 7 bases not matched to a gene; V was cut back by 6 bases and J by 4 bases. From germline, CDR1 is LNHDA and CDR2 SQIVND (reference sequence). The CDR3 region has the DNA TGTGCCAGTAGGAGAATGGGGACAGGCACCGGGGAGCTGTTTTTT. It is translated as CASRRMGTGTGELFF.

This clone turned up a few times. The V call is TRBV9, the J call TRBJ2-3, with 11 bases fitting TRBD2. The CDR3 runs to 17 residues. Looked up from germline, CDR1 is SGDLS and CDR2 is YYNGEE. J lost 4 bases, V lost 4 bases, and 11 bases had no gene match. The CDR3 is CASSPTTIAGGPDTQYF. Here the CDR3 DNA reads TGTGCCAGCAGCCCAACTACGATAGCGGGGGGGCCAGATACGCAGTATTTT. The variable domain in full, with the rest retrieved from reference TRBV9 and TRBJ2-3, is DSGVTQTPKHLITATGQRVTLRCSPRSGDLSVYWYQQSLDQGLQFLIQYYNGEERAKGNILERFSAQQFPDLHSELNLSSLELGDSALYFCASSPTTIAGGPDTQYFGPGTRLTVL.

The V and J genes are TRBV4-1 and TRBJ1-4; TRBD1 agrees at 7 bases. This CDR3 region has 16 residues. The germline V gene encodes CDR1 MGHRA and CDR2 YSYEKL. V shed 4 bases, J shed 0 bases, and the junction held 5 bases outside the gene matches. CDR3 region: CASSLGTAATNEKLFF. For the CDR3, the DNA is TGCGCCAGCAGCCTCGGGACAGCTGCAACTAATGAAAAACTGTTTTTT.

This chain uses TRBV2 with TRBJ2-3, with D unresolved. V lost 7 bases and J lost 0, with 11 bases in between. In germline, CDR1 is SNHLY, CDR2 FYNNEI. The CDR3 spans 14 residues. DNA of the CDR3: TGTGCCAGCACGTACTTGACTAGCACAGATACGCAGTATTTT. This codes for CASTYLTSTDTQYF. Complete variable domain (other parts from reference TRBV2 and TRBJ2-3): EPEVTQTPSHQVTQMGQEVILRCVPISNHLYFYWYRQILGQKVEFLVSFYNNEISEKSEIFDDQFSVERPDGSNFTLKIRSTKLEDSAMYFCASTYLTSTDTQYFGPGTRLTVL.

This chain uses TRBV5-1 with TRBJ2-3; no firm D call. This CDR3 is built from 15 residues. The V end was cut by 0 bases, the J end by 8 bases, with 16 bases between. The V gene's germline CDR1 is SGHRS and CDR2 YFSETQ. The CDR3 loop reads CASSLGATTFGTQYF. CDR3 nucleotides: TGCGCCAGCAGCTTGGGGGCTACCACGTTTGGTACGCAGTATTTT.

This clone was seen just once. The CDR3 sequence: CASSQEGGGASLGYTF. The CDR3 DNA reads as TGCGCCAGCAGCCAAGAGGGCGGGGGCGCATCTCTTGGCTACACCTTC. The chain employs TRBV4-3 and TRBJ1-2, with D tentatively TRBD1 (6 bases). CDR3 length: 16 residues. Trimming removed 0 bases from V and 7 bases from J, with 18 bases in between. Per germline, CDR1 LGHNA and CDR2 YSLEER.

The count of this clone is one. The V call is TRBV4-1, the J call TRBJ2-5, with D unresolved. The V and J ends lost 2 bases and 5 bases respectively, with 12 bases between them. The CDR3 consists of 14 residues. In germline, CDR1 is MGHRA, CDR2 YSYEKL. The chain's CDR3 is CASSQLLVTETQYF. The CDR3 DNA sequence: TGCGCCAGCAGCCAATTGCTAGTCACGGAGACCCAGTACTTC.

The chain is built from TRBV27 and TRBJ2-2, with 7 bases that match TRBD2. The CDR3 runs 18 residues. Per germline, CDR1 MNHEY and CDR2 SMNVEV (reference sequence). V was pared by 2 bases and J by 4 bases, with 13 bases of the junction left unmatched. CDR3 nucleotide sequence: TGTGCCAGCAGTTTAACTTTTGGCCCGCGGACTAGCACCGGGGAGCTGTTTTTT. Translating gives CASSLTFGPRTSTGELFF.

The chain uses TRBV2 and TRBJ1-1, with a tentative D call TRBD1 (6 bases). The germline V and J ends were trimmed by 1 base and 7 bases, with 7 bases remaining between them. Germline lookup yields CDR1 SNHLY and CDR2 FYNNEI. This CDR3 contains 12 residues. The CDR3 DNA reads TGTGCCAGCAGTGAAGACAGGGATGAAGCTTTCTTT. Translation: CASSEDRDEAFF.

This chain links TRBV28 with TRBJ1-2; no firm D call. CDR3 length: 13 residues. The germline CDR1 and CDR2 sequences are MDHEN and SYDVKM. V shed 8 bases and J shed 0 bases, with 10 bases lying between them. CDR3 protein: CASGELANYGYTF. CDR3 coding DNA: TGTGCCAGCGGGGAACTAGCTAACTATGGCTACACCTTC.

This clone was picked up one time. V and J are TRBV4-1 and TRBJ1-6; TRBD1 might be the D (5 bases). Trimming cost V 1 base and J 7 bases, with 8 bases left between them. This CDR3 is 14 amino acids long. The germline CDR1 and CDR2 sequences are MGHRA and YSYEKL. The CDR3 is CASSQAGGNSPLHF. CDR3 sequence (DNA): TGCGCCAGCAGCCAAGCCGGGGGGAATTCACCCCTCCACTTT.

The chain combines TRBV11-3 with TRBJ1-1; D is uncertain. Trimming took 2 bases from V and 1 from J, leaving 5 bases between them. The CDR3 is 13 residues long. Germline lookup yields CDR1 SGHNT and CDR2 YENEEA. CDR3 in amino acids: CASSLSENTEAFF. The CDR3 coding sequence is TGTGCCAGCAGCTTATCAGAGAACACTGAAGCTTTCTTT.

This rearrangement joins TRBV14 to TRBJ1-1; D gene unclear. The germline V gene encodes CDR1 SGHDN and CDR2 FVKESK. Trimming cost V 1 base and J 0 bases, with 9 bases left between them. The CDR3 covers 15 residues. In DNA form, the CDR3 reads TGTGCCAGCAGCCAAGCCGGCAGGCTGAACACTGAAGCTTTCTTT. Translation: CASSQAGRLNTEAFF.

This chain uses TRBV18 with TRBJ1-5; the D gene is possibly TRBD1 (6 bases). The CDR3 totals 15 residues. V gave up 6 bases and J gave up 6 bases, with 18 bases separating them. Germline V gives CDR1 KGHSH, CDR2 LQKENI. The DNA for the CDR3 is TGTGCCAGCTCCCTTTCCGGGGGGCAGGGTCAGCCCCAGCATTTT. This sequence encodes CASSLSGGQGQPQHF.

The chain uses TRBV5-1 and TRBJ2-1; perhaps TRBD2 as D (6 bases). Germline CDR1 and CDR2: SGHRS and YFSETQ. Trimming left V 1 base short and J 0 bases short, with 11 bases between. The CDR3 covers 16 residues. The CDR3 DNA follows: TGCGCCAGCAGCTTGTATAGCGGCGGCTCCTACAATGAGCAGTTCTTC. This translates into CASSLYSGGSYNEQFF.

CDR3 sequence reads: CASSLSTVGNTIYF. The CDR3 bases are TGTGCCAGCAGCTTAAGTACTGTCGGAAACACCATATATTTT. The V and J genes are TRBV11-2 and TRBJ1-3, with unresolved D. The CDR3 runs 14 residues. Germline CDR1 reads SGHAT; CDR2 reads FQNNGV. Trimming left V 2 bases short and J 4 bases short, with 9 bases between. The whole variable domain, filled in from reference TRBV11-2 and TRBJ1-3, reads EAGVAQSPRYKIIEKRQSVAFWCNPISGHATLYWYQQILGQGPKLLIQFQNNGVVDDSQLPKDRFSAERLKGVDSTLKIQPAKLEDSAVYLCASSLSTVGNTIYFGEGSWLTVV.

V gene TRBV2 combines with J gene TRBJ1-5; 7 bases map to TRBD1. This CDR3 region has 15 residues. J was trimmed by 7 bases and V by 6 bases; bases with no gene match: 12. CDR1 is SNHLY and CDR2 is FYNNEI in the germline V gene. CDR3 loop: CASSGRGQGVQPQHF. CDR3 sequence (DNA): TGTGCCAGCAGCGGAAGGGGGCAGGGCGTGCAGCCCCAGCATTTT.

This clone was counted only a few times. The chain links TRBV2 to TRBJ1-6, with 7 bases matching TRBD1. CDR1 is SNHLY and CDR2 is FYNNEI in the germline V gene. The CDR3 length is 14 residues. The trim removed 8 bases at V and 0 bases at J, leaving 1 base unmatched. This chain's CDR3 is CASGDSSYNSPLHF. The CDR3 region has the DNA TGTGCCAGCGGGGACAGCTCCTATAATTCACCCCTCCACTTT.

V gene TRBV5-1 combines with J gene TRBJ1-1; 11 bases map to TRBD1. Germline values: CDR1 SGHRS, CDR2 YFSETQ. Trimming cost V 3 bases and J 4 bases; bases outside gene matches: 2. The CDR3 spans 14 residues. CDR3 region: CASSSGTGGTEAFF. The CDR3 nucleotides are TGCGCCAGCAGCTCGGGGACAGGGGGCACTGAAGCTTTCTTT. Variable domain in full (rest from reference TRBV5-1 and TRBJ1-1): KAGVTQTPRYLIKTRGQQVTLSCSPISGHRSVSWYQQTPGQGLQFLFEYFSETQRNKGNFPGRFSGRQFSNSRSEMNVSTLELGDSALYLCASSSGTGGTEAFFGQGTRLTVV.

This chain uses TRBV2 with TRBJ1-1; the match to TRBD1 covers 10 bases. The CDR3 is made up of 14 amino acids. Germline V CDR1 and CDR2: SNHLY, FYNNEI. After removal of 6 bases from V and 6 bases from J, the junction contained 7 bases not matched to a gene. The CDR3 loop reads CASRRTGGPSEAFF. The CDR3 nucleotides read TGTGCCAGCAGGAGGACAGGGGGACCCTCTGAAGCTTTCTTT.

In its sample, this clone was seen once. The chain uses TRBV7-2 and TRBJ1-5, with TRBD1 as a possible D gene (6 bases). Trimming left V 3 bases short and J 7 bases short, with 13 bases between. The CDR3 contains 14 residues. The germline V gene has CDR1 SGHTA and CDR2 FQGNSA. The chain's CDR3 is CASSFRRGSQPQHF. DNA for the CDR3: TGTGCCAGCAGCTTCCGCAGGGGTAGCCAGCCCCAGCATTTT. Variable domain in full (rest from reference TRBV7-2 and TRBJ1-5): GAGVSQSPSNKVTEKGKDVELRCDPISGHTALYWYRQSLGQGLEFLIYFQGNSAPDKSGLPSDRFSAERTGGSVSTLTIQRTQQEDSAVYLCASSFRRGSQPQHFGDGTRLSIL.

The rearrangement joins TRBV11-3 to TRBJ2-3, with TRBD2 matching 9 bases. J gave up 5 bases and V 8 bases, and 14 bases lay outside the gene matches. Germline CDR1 reads SGHNT; CDR2 reads YENEEA. CDR3 length equals 16 residues. The CDR3 is CASPGGCGGAGDTQYF. The CDR3 bases are TGTGCCAGCCCAGGGGGTTGCGGGGGGGCAGGAGATACGCAGTATTTT.